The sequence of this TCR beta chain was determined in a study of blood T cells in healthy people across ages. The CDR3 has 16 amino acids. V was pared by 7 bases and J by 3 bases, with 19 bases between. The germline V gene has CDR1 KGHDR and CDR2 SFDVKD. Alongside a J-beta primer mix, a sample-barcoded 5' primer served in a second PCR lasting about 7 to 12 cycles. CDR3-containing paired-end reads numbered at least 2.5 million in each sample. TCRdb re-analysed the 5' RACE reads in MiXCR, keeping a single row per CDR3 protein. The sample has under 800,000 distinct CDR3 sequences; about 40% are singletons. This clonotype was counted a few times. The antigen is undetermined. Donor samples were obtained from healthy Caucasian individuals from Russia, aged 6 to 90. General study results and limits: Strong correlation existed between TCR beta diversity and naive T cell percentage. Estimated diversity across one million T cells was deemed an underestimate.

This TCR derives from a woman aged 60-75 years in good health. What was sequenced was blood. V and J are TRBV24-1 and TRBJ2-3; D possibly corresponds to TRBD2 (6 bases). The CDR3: CATSPLWGEETDTQYF. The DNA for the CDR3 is TGTGCCACCAGCCCCCTTTGGGGGGAGGAGACAGATACGCAGTATTTT.